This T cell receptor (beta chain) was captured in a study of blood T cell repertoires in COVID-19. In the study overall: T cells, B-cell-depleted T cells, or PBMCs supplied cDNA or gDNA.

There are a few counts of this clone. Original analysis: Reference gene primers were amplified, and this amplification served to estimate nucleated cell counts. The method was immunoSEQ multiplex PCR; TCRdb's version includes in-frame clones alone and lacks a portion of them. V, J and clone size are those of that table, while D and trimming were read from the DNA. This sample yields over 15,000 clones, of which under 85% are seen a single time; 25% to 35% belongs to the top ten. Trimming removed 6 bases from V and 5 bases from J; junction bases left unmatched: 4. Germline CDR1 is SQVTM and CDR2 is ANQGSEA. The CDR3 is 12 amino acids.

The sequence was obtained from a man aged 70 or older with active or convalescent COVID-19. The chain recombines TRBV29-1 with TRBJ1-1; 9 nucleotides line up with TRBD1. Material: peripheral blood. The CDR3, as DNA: TGCAGCGTCCGACAGGGGGAGACTGAAGCTTTCTTT. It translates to CSVRQGETEAFF. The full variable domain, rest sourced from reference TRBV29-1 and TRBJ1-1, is SAVISQKPSRDICQRGTSLTIQCQVDSQVTMMFWYRQQPGQSLTLIATANQGSEATYESGFVIDKFPISRPNLTFSTLTVSNMSPEDSSIYLCSVRQGETEAFFGQGTRLTVV.